The entry below gives a single TCR beta chain sequence along with its context. The target antigen is unknown. Germline CDR1 and CDR2: LNHDA and SQIVND (reference sequence). This CDR3 has 13 residues. The V and J ends lost 8 bases and 5 bases, in that order; junction bases with no gene match: 6. TCRdb called the 5' RACE reads again in MiXCR, with one record for every CDR3 protein. The sample includes about 610,000 distinct CDR3 sequences, around 16% of them seen just once. The entry originates in a study of T-cell memory formation after mild COVID-19. Study details: TCR clusters mostly belonged to single donors. The study, taken as a whole, reports: Confirmation was lacking for SARS-CoV-2 specificity of second-wave clones that peaked on day 37.

J is TRBJ2-7 and V is TRBV19; 10 bases fit TRBD1. The specimen was PBMCs or a T cell subset sorted from them (not recorded which). The sequence came from an adult woman who had mild COVID-19 (a few samples of this study predate the infection). Cell type and time point are not known. The CDR3 loop reads CASSDRGVDEQYF. The DNA for the CDR3 is TGTGCCAGTTCGGACAGGGGGGTCGACGAGCAGTACTTC.